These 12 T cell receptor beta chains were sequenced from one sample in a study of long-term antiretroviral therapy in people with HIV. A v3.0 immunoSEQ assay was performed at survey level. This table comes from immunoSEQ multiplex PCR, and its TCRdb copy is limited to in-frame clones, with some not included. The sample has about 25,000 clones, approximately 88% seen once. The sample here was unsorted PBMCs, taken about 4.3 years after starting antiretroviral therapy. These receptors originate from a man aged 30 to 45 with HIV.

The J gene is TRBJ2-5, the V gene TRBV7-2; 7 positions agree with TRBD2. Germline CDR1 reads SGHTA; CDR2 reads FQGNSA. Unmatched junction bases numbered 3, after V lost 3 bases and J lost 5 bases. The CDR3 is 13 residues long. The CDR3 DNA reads TGTGCCAGCAGCTTCGGCGGGAGTGAGACCCAGTACTTC. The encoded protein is CASSFGGSETQYF.

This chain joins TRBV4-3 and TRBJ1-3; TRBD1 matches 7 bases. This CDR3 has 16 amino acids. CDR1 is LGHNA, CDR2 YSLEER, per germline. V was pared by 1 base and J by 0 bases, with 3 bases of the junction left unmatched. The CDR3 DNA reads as TGCGCCAGCAGCCAAGGGGGACAGATCTCTGGAAACACCATATATTTT. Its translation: CASSQGGQISGNTIYF.

The CDR3 coding sequence is TGCGCCAGCAGTTTCAGTGCGAACACCGGGGAGCTGTTTTTT. This sequence encodes CASSFSANTGELFF. The genes are TRBV5-1 and TRBJ2-2, with D uncertain. The ends were cut back, 5 bases at V and 0 bases at J, with 8 bases in the middle. Per the germline V gene, CDR1 is SGHRS and CDR2 is YFSETQ. This CDR3 is built from 14 residues.

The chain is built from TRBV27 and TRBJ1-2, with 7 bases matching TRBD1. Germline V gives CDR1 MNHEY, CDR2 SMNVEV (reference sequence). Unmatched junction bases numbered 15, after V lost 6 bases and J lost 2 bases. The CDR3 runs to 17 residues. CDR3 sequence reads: CASRPDRAKKVNYGYTF. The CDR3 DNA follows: TGTGCCAGCAGGCCTGACAGGGCTAAGAAAGTAAACTATGGCTACACCTTC.

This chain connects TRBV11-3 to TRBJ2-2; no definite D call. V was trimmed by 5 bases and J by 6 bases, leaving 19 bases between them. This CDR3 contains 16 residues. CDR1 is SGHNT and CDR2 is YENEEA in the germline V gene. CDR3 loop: CASSPRGRTRPGELFF. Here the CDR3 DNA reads TGTGCCAGCAGCCCACGAGGTAGAACGAGGCCCGGGGAGCTGTTTTTT.

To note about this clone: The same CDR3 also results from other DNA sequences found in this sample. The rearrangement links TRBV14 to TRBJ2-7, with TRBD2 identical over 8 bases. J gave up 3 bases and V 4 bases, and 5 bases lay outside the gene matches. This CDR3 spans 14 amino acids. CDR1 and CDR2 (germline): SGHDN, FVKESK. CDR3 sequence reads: CASSPAGGGYEQYF. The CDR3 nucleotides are TGTGCCAGCAGCCCAGCCGGGGGGGGCTACGAGCAGTACTTC.

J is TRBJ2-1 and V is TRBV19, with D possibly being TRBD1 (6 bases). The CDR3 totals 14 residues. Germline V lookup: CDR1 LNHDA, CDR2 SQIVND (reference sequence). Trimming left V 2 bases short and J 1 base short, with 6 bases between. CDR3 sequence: CASSIRGSYNEQFF. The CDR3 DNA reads TGTGCCAGTAGTATAAGGGGGTCCTACAATGAGCAGTTCTTC.

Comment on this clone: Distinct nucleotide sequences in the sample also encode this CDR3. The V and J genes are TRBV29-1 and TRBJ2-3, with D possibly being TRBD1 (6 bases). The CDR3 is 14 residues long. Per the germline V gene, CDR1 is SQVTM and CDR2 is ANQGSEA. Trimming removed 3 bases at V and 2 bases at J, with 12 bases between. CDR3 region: CSVEGQGYTDTQYF. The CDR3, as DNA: TGCAGCGTTGAGGGCCAGGGGTACACAGATACGCAGTATTTT.

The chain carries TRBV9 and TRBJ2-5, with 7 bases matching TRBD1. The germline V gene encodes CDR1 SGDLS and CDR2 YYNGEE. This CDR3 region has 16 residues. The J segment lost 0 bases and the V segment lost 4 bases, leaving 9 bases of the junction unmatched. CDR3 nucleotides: TGTGCCAGCAGCAACCAAATGGGGACAGACCAAGAGACCCAGTACTTC. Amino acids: CASSNQMGTDQETQYF.

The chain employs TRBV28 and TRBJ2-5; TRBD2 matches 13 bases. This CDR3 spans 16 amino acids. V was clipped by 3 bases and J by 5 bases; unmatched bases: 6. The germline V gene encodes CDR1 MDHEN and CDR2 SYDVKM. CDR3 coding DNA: TGTGCCAGCAGTTTCTCTGGACTAGCGGGAGATGAGACCCAGTACTTC. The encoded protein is CASSFSGLAGDETQYF.

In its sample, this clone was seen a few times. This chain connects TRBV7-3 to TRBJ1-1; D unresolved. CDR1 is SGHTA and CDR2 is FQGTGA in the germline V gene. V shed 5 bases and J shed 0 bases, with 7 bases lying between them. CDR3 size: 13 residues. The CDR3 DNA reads TGTGCCAGCAGCGAGGGTCTGAACACTGAAGCTTTCTTT. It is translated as CASSEGLNTEAFF.

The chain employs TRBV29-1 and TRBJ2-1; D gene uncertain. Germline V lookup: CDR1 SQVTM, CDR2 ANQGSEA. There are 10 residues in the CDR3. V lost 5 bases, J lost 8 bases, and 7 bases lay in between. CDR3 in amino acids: CSVRVDEQFF. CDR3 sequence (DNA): TGCAGCGTTCGAGTGGATGAGCAGTTCTTC.